This is a list of T cell receptor beta chains from one sample in a study of CD8+CD57+ T cells in acquired aplastic anemia. TCRdb ran MiXCR on the reads and lists one entry per CDR3 protein. The sample has about 160,000 distinct CDR3 sequences, over 70% seen once. Sequenced sample: sorted CD4+, CD8+, or CD8+CD57+ T cells (not recorded which) from PBMCs. The receptors come from a human donor with aplastic anemia. Both conserved end residues are part of each CDR3. Fields, in order: clone size, D gene, V gene, J gene, CDR3 protein, CDR3 DNA. A D gene is named only where the DNA matches it firmly. Clone size appears in some rows only: once, few, many, or a class for an expanded clone.

>.|.|TRBV29-1|TRBJ2-7
CSVLDTESYEQYF
TGCAGCGTTTTGGACACCGAGTCCTACGAGCAGTACTTC
>many|TRBD2|TRBV6-2/TRBV6-3|TRBJ2-4
CASGTSGGGDIQYF
TGTGCCAGCGGGACTAGCGGGGGGGGGGACATTCAGTACTTC
>.|.|TRBV15|TRBJ2-7
CATSMNPYEQYF
TGTGCCACCAGCATGAACCCCTACGAGCAGTACTTC
>.|TRBD1|TRBV19|TRBJ2-1
CASRDRAARANEQFF
TGTGCCAGTAGGGACAGGGCTGCCCGGGCGAATGAGCAGTTCTTC
>.|.|TRBV20-1|TRBJ2-1
CSAQATEPNEQFF
TGCAGTGCTCAAGCCACAGAACCGAATGAGCAGTTCTTC
>large|.|TRBV10-2|TRBJ1-1
CASSDRGTEAFF
TGCGCCAGCAGTGACAGGGGCACTGAAGCTTTCTTT
>few|TRBD1|TRBV7-9|TRBJ1-5
CASTGTGNQPQHF
TGTGCCAGCACAGGGACAGGCAATCAGCCCCAGCATTTT
>.|.|TRBV10-3|TRBJ2-1
CAISEFFDEQFF
TGTGCCATCAGTGAGTTCTTCGATGAGCAGTTCTTC
>.|TRBD1|TRBV24-1|TRBJ2-1
CATSDASTGVNGNEQFF
TGTGCCACCAGTGATGCCTCGACAGGGGTGAATGGAAATGAGCAGTTCTTC
>.|TRBD1|TRBV12-3/TRBV12-4|TRBJ1-2
CASSWGQGSYGYTF
TGTGCCAGCAGTTGGGGACAGGGAAGCTATGGCTACACCTTC
>few|.|TRBV24-1|TRBJ1-6
CATSDPGSDSPLHF
TGTGCCACCAGTGACCCAGGATCTGATTCACCCCTCCACTTT
>few|TRBD1|TRBV7-8|TRBJ1-1
CASSSDLDRVSNTEAFF
TGTGCCAGCAGCTCCGACCTTGACAGGGTATCCAACACTGAAGCTTTCTTT
>.|TRBD2|TRBV29-1|TRBJ2-3
CSVQRTSGGAGADTQYF
TGCAGCGTACAGAGGACTAGCGGGGGGGCCGGCGCAGATACGCAGTATTTT
>.|TRBD1|TRBV7-2|TRBJ2-2
CASSWDRREVGELFF
TGTGCCAGCAGCTGGGACAGGAGGGAGGTGGGGGAGCTGTTTTTT
>few|.|TRBV7-9|TRBJ2-7
CASSLGPGSYEQYF
TGTGCCAGCAGCTTAGGTCCGGGTTCCTACGAGCAGTACTTC
>.|.|TRBV10-1|TRBJ2-1
CASSRELGSSYNEQFF
TGCGCCAGCAGCAGAGAACTAGGGAGCTCCTACAATGAGCAGTTCTTC
>.|TRBD2|TRBV20-1|TRBJ2-3
CSARGEGLAGADTQYF
TGCAGTGCTAGAGGGGAGGGACTAGCGGGGGCTGATACGCAGTATTTT
>.|.|TRBV20-1|TRBJ2-7
CSARENIGGRNEQYF
TGCAGTGCTAGAGAAAATATAGGGGGTAGGAACGAGCAGTACTTC
>.|TRBD2|TRBV11-1|TRBJ2-3
CASSISGGGTDTQYF
TGTGCCAGCAGCATTAGCGGGGGGGGCACAGATACGCAGTATTTT
>.|TRBD1|TRBV9|TRBJ2-3
CASSVARTGDTDTQYF
TGTGCCAGCAGCGTCGCGAGGACAGGGGACACAGATACGCAGTATTTT
>.|.|TRBV20-1|TRBJ1-6
CSARDSRQGDLSPLHF
TGCAGTGCTAGAGATTCTCGGCAGGGAGATCTTTCACCCCTCCACTTT
>.|TRBD1|TRBV5-1|TRBJ2-7
CASSYRGTGELYF
TGCGCCAGCAGCTACAGGGGTACCGGGGAGCTGTACTTC
>many|.|TRBV7-9|TRBJ1-2
CASSIDYGYTF
TGTGCCAGCAGTATCGATTATGGCTACACCTTC
>.|.|TRBV5-1|TRBJ1-4
CASSLGRGNEKLFF
TGCGCCAGCAGCTTGGGTCGGGGTAATGAAAAACTGTTTTTT
>.|.|TRBV20-1|TRBJ2-1
CSASSDGQGRNEQFF
TGCAGTGCCAGCAGTGACGGGCAGGGTAGGAATGAGCAGTTCTTC
>.|TRBD1|TRBV10-1|TRBJ2-2
CASSGGTGSMGELFF
TGCGCCAGCAGTGGAGGGACAGGGTCAATGGGGGAGCTGTTTTTT
>.|.|TRBV7-4|TRBJ1-1
CASTKQGPKTEAFF
TGTGCCAGCACCAAACAGGGCCCTAAAACTGAAGCTTTCTTT
>many|TRBD2|TRBV20-1|TRBJ2-7
CSASRRGTSGGYEQYF
TGCAGTGCTTCTCGTCGCGGGACTAGCGGGGGATACGAGCAGTACTTC
>.|TRBD2|TRBV20-1|TRBJ2-1
CSARLLGLVSYGEQFF
TGCAGTGCTAGACTCCTCGGACTAGTCTCCTACGGTGAGCAGTTCTTC
>.|.|TRBV6-1|TRBJ2-3
CASRPLGGNTDAQYF
TGTGCCAGCAGACCCCTTGGCGGCAACACAGATGCGCAGTATTTT
>.|.|TRBV29-1|TRBJ1-1
CSVGTLAGQDQAFF
TGCAGCGTTGGTACCCTCGCGGGTCAGGATCAAGCTTTCTTT
>.|.|TRBV2|TRBJ2-6
CASSRGLLSGANVLTF
TGTGCCAGCAGTAGGGGCCTACTCTCTGGGGCCAACGTCCTGACTTTC
>.|.|TRBV12-3/TRBV12-4|TRBJ1-3
CASSSDNIGNTIYF
TGTGCCAGCAGTTCGGACAATATCGGAAACACCATATATTTT
>.|.|TRBV7-8|TRBJ1-2
CASSLGGLGTF
TGTGCCAGCAGCTTAGGTGGCTTGGGCACCTTC
>.|.|TRBV7-8|TRBJ2-7
CASSLGTATYEQYF
TGTGCCAGCAGCTTAGGCACAGCTACCTACGAGCAGTACTTC
>once|TRBD1|TRBV29-1|TRBJ2-7
CSVRDSHYEQYF
TGCAGCGTACGGGACAGCCACTACGAGCAGTACTTC
>.|.|TRBV4-1|TRBJ1-6
CASSHQEYYNSPLHF
TGCGCCAGCAGCCACCAGGAATATTATAATTCACCCCTCCACTTT
>.|TRBD1|TRBV19|TRBJ1-4
CASTSIIDRGDEKLFF
TGTGCCAGTACCTCGATAATCGACAGGGGGGATGAAAAACTGTTTTTT
>once|.|TRBV5-8|TRBJ2-7
CASTLPIHTYEQYF
TGTGCCAGCACCCTGCCCATCCACACCTACGAGCAGTACTTC
>.|.|TRBV20-1|TRBJ2-7
CSARDQEPSIGYF
TGCAGTGCTAGAGATCAGGAGCCGTCTATAGGGTACTTC
>few|.|TRBV7-3|TRBJ2-2
CASSPLGEAGELFF
TGTGCCAGCAGCCCCCTAGGCGAGGCCGGGGAGCTGTTTTTT
>.|.|TRBV19|TRBJ2-7
CASSPGPPPYEQYF
TGTGCCAGTAGTCCGGGACCACCTCCCTACGAGCAGTACTTC
>.|.|TRBV6-4|TRBJ2-3
CASSYSKTGTDTQYF
TGTGCCAGCAGTTATTCGAAAACGGGGACAGATACGCAGTATTTT
>.|TRBD2|TRBV20-1|TRBJ2-5
CSAPPVWVSGGEETQYF
TGCAGTGCCCCCCCAGTTTGGGTTAGCGGGGGGGAAGAGACCCAGTACTTC
>.|.|TRBV20-1|TRBJ2-3
CSARDYLDTQYF
TGCAGTGCTAGAGATTATCTAGATACGCAGTATTTT
>.|TRBD1|TRBV10-3|TRBJ1-5
CATAKSGGDNQPQHF
TGTGCCACGGCCAAGTCAGGGGGCGACAATCAGCCCCAGCATTTT
>.|.|TRBV7-9|TRBJ1-6
CASSPEGSNGRSPLHF
TGTGCCAGCAGCCCCGAAGGGTCTAACGGACGTTCACCCCTCCACTTT
>.|.|TRBV5-1|TRBJ2-1
CASSEATEIYNEQFF
TGCGCCAGCAGCGAGGCAACGGAAATATACAATGAGCAGTTCTTC
>many|TRBD2|TRBV5-6|TRBJ2-5
CASSLPPAGGRETQYF
TGTGCCAGCAGCTTACCCCCAGCGGGGGGCCGGGAGACCCAGTACTTC
>.|TRBD1|TRBV15|TRBJ2-7
CATSRGTGGIHEQYF
TGTGCCACCAGCAGGGGGACAGGGGGTATTCACGAGCAGTACTTC
>many|.|TRBV2|TRBJ1-4
CASRAIRDAKLFF
TGTGCCAGCAGAGCGATCCGGGACGCAAAACTGTTTTTT
>few|TRBD2|TRBV6-5|TRBJ2-1
CASSELSGGANEQFF
TGTGCCAGCAGTGAGTTGAGCGGGGGGGCCAATGAGCAGTTCTTC
>few|.|TRBV9|TRBJ1-6
CASSVGHGTDPSLLHF
TGTGCCAGCAGCGTTGGCCACGGGACCGACCCCAGTCTCCTCCACTTT
>.|TRBD2|TRBV6-5|TRBJ2-5
CASSILAGGRKTQYF
TGTGCCAGCAGTATACTAGCGGGGGGTAGAAAGACCCAGTACTTC
>.|.|TRBV15|TRBJ2-5
CATSSAGWGQETQYF
TGTGCCACCAGCAGTGCCGGATGGGGACAAGAGACCCAGTACTTC
>few|.|TRBV12-3/TRBV12-4|TRBJ1-1
CASSLYQGSTEAFF
TGTGCCAGCAGTTTATATCAGGGGAGCACTGAAGCTTTCTTT
>.|TRBD2|TRBV20-1|TRBJ2-5
CSARGLAGLETQYF
TGCAGTGCTAGAGGACTAGCGGGGCTAGAGACCCAGTACTTC
>.|.|TRBV2|TRBJ2-3
CASSVERGQYF
TGTGCCAGCAGTGTAGAAAGAGGGCAGTATTTT
>once|.|TRBV2|TRBJ1-4
CASSEGRGKSREKLFF
TGTGCCAGCAGTGAAGGGAGGGGAAAGTCGCGTGAAAAACTGTTTTTT
>.|.|TRBV29-1|TRBJ1-2
CSVGSRNGYTF
TGCAGCGTTGGGTCCCGAAATGGCTACACCTTC